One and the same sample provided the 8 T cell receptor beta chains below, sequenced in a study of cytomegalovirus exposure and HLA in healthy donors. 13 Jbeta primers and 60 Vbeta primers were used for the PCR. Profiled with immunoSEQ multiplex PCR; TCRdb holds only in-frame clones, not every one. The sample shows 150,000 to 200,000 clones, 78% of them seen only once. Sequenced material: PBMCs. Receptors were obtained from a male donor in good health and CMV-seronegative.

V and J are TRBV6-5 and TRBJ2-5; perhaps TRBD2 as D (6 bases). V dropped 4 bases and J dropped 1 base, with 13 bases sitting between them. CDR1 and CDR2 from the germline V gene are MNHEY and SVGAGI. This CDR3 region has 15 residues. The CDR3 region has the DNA TGTGCCAGCAGTTGGGGAGAGCGGGCCCAAGAGACCCAGTACTTC. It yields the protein CASSWGERAQETQYF.

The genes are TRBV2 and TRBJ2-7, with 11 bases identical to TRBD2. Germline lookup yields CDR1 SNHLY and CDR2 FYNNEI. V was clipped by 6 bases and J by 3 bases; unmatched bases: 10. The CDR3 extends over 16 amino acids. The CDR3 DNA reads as TGTGCCAGCAGGTGGATCCTAGCGGGGGGCATCTACGAGCAGTACTTC. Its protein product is CASRWILAGGIYEQYF.

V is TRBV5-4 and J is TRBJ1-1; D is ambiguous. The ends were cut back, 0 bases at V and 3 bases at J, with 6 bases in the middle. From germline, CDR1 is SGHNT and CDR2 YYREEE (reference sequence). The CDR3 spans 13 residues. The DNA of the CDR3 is TGTGCCAGCAGCTTGGAGCGTTACACTGAAGCTTTCTTT. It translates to CASSLERYTEAFF.

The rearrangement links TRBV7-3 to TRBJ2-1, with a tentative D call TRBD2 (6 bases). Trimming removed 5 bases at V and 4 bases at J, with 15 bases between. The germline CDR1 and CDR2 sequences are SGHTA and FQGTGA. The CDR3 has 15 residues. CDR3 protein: CASSDPGVSYNEQFF. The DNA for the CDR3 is TGTGCCAGCAGCGACCCGGGGGTCTCGTACAATGAGCAGTTCTTC.

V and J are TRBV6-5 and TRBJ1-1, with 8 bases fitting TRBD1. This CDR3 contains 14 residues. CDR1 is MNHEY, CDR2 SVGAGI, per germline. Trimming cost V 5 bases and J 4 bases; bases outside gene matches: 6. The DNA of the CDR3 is TGTGCCAGCAGTACCCGGGACAGGATCACTGAAGCTTTCTTT. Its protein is CASSTRDRITEAFF.

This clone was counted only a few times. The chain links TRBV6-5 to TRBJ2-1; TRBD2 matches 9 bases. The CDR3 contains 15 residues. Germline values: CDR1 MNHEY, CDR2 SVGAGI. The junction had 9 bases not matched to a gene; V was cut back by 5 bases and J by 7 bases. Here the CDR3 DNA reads TGTGCCAGCAGTCCCCGGCTAGCGGGGATTAATGAGCAGTTCTTC. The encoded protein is CASSPRLAGINEQFF.

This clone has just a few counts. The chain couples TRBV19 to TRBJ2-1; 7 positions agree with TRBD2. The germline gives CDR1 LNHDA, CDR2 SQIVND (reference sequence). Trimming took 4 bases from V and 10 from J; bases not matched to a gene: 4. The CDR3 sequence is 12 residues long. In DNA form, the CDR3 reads TGTGCCAGTAGTACGCTAGCGGAAGAGCAGTTCTTC. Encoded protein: CASSTLAEEQFF.

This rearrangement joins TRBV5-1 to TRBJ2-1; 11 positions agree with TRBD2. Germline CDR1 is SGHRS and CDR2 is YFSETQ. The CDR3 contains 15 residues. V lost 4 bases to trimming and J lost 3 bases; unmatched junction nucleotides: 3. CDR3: CASSPGLADYNEQFF. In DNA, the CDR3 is TGCGCCAGCAGCCCGGGACTAGCGGACTACAATGAGCAGTTCTTC.